The rows below give T cell receptor beta chains drawn from one sample of a study of T cell changes during pregnancy in multiple sclerosis. Here immunoSEQ multiplex PCR was the method, and the copy in TCRdb shows in-frame clones only, minus some. The top ten hold approximately 2.3% of the sample, which has 60,000 or so clones, 90% seen once. The source was peripheral blood, collected in the second trimester of pregnancy. The receptors stem from a female donor in good health, enrolled as a control in a pregnancy study. The CDR3 runs from the conserved cysteine through the conserved F or W. A D gene is named only where the DNA matches it firmly. Clone size, where shown, is once, few, many, or a class for clones that have expanded.

J | V | size | D | CDR3 | DNA
TRBJ2-7 | TRBV5-4 | . | TRBD1 | CASSRQGAHEQYF | TGTGCCAGCAGTCGACAGGGGGCGCATGAGCAGTACTTC
TRBJ2-5 | TRBV5-6 | . | TRBD1 | CASSPDRGLQETQYF | TGTGCCAGCAGCCCCGACAGGGGACTTCAAGAGACCCAGTACTTC
TRBJ2-5 | TRBV5-1 | . | . | CASSLMFVQETQYF | TGCGCCAGCAGCTTGATGTTCGTACAAGAGACCCAGTACTTC
TRBJ2-3 | TRBV30 | . | TRBD2 | CAWSKAVAGVFADTQYF | TGTGCCTGGAGTAAAGCTGTAGCGGGGGTTTTCGCAGATACGCAGTATTTT
TRBJ1-1 | TRBV7-9 | few | TRBD1 | CASSQSRTGGTEAFF | TGTGCCAGCAGCCAATCTAGGACAGGGGGCACTGAAGCTTTCTTT
TRBJ1-5 | TRBV16 | . | . | CASIVPRRERDQPQHF | TGTGCCAGCATCGTCCCCCGCAGGGAAAGAGATCAGCCCCAGCATTTT
TRBJ2-5 | TRBV12-5 | . | . | CASGLVPRETQYF | TGTGCTAGTGGTTTGGTACCTAGGGAGACCCAGTACTTC
TRBJ2-1 | TRBV7-9 | . | TRBD1 | CASSLRDSYNEQFF | TGTGCCAGCAGCCTCCGGGACAGCTACAATGAGCAGTTCTTC
TRBJ2-7 | TRBV30 | . | . | CAWSSYAIAYEQYF | TGTGCCTGGAGTTCGTACGCGATAGCCTACGAGCAGTACTTC
TRBJ2-7 | TRBV28 | . | TRBD1 | CASSSGDSSYEQYF | TGTGCCAGCAGCTCAGGGGACAGCTCTTACGAGCAGTACTTC
TRBJ2-7 | TRBV18 | once | TRBD1 | CASSPRGTGSYEQYF | TGTGCCAGCTCACCACGGGGGACAGGGTCCTACGAGCAGTACTTC
TRBJ1-2 | TRBV6-5 | . | TRBD1 | CATHPGQGISYGYTF | TGTGCCACACATCCGGGACAGGGAATTAGCTATGGCTACACCTTC
TRBJ1-4 | TRBV14 | . | . | CATSRGTNEKLFF | TGTGCCACCAGTCGGGGGACTAATGAAAAACTGTTTTTT
TRBJ1-1 | TRBV9 | . | . | CASSVSGTMNTEAFF | TGTGCCAGCAGCGTGTCAGGAACGATGAACACTGAAGCTTTCTTT
TRBJ2-7 | TRBV7-9 | . | TRBD2 | CASSPTSGGPGSYEQYF | TGTGCCAGCAGCCCGACTAGCGGGGGCCCAGGGTCCTACGAGCAGTACTTC
TRBJ2-7 | TRBV7-9 | . | . | CASSGQNRLLDEQYF | TGTGCCAGCAGCGGACAAAACAGGCTGCTCGACGAGCAGTACTTC
TRBJ2-2 | TRBV27 | . | TRBD2 | CASQVMGGGTGELFF | TGTGCCAGCCAAGTCATGGGGGGGGGCACCGGGGAGCTGTTTTTT
TRBJ1-2 | TRBV29-1 | once | . | CSVEDTGMSYGYTF | TGCAGCGTTGAGGATACAGGGATGAGCTATGGCTACACCTTC
TRBJ2-1 | TRBV5-4 | . | TRBD2 | CASSGTSGKVNEQFF | TGTGCCAGCAGTGGGACTAGCGGGAAAGTCAATGAGCAGTTCTTC
TRBJ2-7 | TRBV5-4 | . | TRBD2 | CASSPPGRSYEQYF | TGTGCCAGCAGCCCCCCCGGGAGGTCATACGAGCAGTACTTC
TRBJ2-1 | TRBV5-1 | . | . | CASAPGGGGTYNEQFF | TGCGCCAGCGCCCCGGGGGGCGGGGGAACCTACAATGAGCAGTTCTTC
TRBJ2-1 | TRBV25-1 | once | TRBD2 | CASSQPGTSGRGNEQFF | TGTGCCAGCAGTCAACCCGGGACTAGCGGGAGAGGGAATGAGCAGTTCTTC
TRBJ1-1 | TRBV28 | . | TRBD1 | CASSPTDRVTEAFF | TGTGCCAGCAGTCCCACCGACAGGGTAACTGAAGCTTTCTTT
TRBJ2-5 | TRBV18 | . | . | CASSPDRQETQYF | TGTGCCAGCTCACCAGACAGACAAGAGACCCAGTACTTC
TRBJ1-1 | TRBV5-5 | . | TRBD1 | CASSLGGLGTEAFF | TGTGCCAGCAGCTTAGGGGGCTTGGGCACTGAAGCTTTCTTT
TRBJ2-5 | TRBV9 | . | . | CASSVAETQYF | TGTGCCAGCAGCGTGGCCGAGACCCAGTACTTC
TRBJ2-1 | TRBV13 | . | . | CASSSGLIGRYNEQFF | TGTGCCAGCAGCTCGGGACTTATAGGGAGATACAATGAGCAGTTCTTC
TRBJ2-3 | TRBV12-5 | . | TRBD1 | CASGPGQGVTDTQYF | TGTGCTAGTGGCCCGGGACAGGGCGTCACAGATACGCAGTATTTT
TRBJ2-1 | TRBV4-2 | . | TRBD1 | CASSQITGDTGNEQFF | TGTGCCAGCAGCCAGATCACAGGGGACACAGGCAATGAGCAGTTCTTC
TRBJ1-1 | TRBV13 | . | TRBD1 | CASSFVPGQGAKTEAFF | TGTGCCAGCAGCTTCGTCCCGGGACAGGGGGCGAAAACTGAAGCTTTCTTT
TRBJ2-7 | TRBV28 | . | . | CASSSGQGGYEQYF | TGTGCCAGCAGTTCCGGACAGGGAGGGTACGAGCAGTACTTC
TRBJ1-1 | TRBV4-1 | few | . | CASSQISGRDNTEAFF | TGCGCCAGCAGCCAAATTAGCGGCAGAGACAACACTGAAGCTTTCTTT
TRBJ2-5 | TRBV25-1 | . | TRBD2 | CASSESRREAETQYF | TGTGCCAGCAGTGAAAGCCGGCGGGAGGCAGAGACCCAGTACTTC
TRBJ2-7 | TRBV10-1 | . | . | CASKRGTWEQYF | TGCGCCAGCAAACGGGGAACTTGGGAGCAGTACTTC
TRBJ2-5 | TRBV29-1 | . | TRBD2 | CSVEAGGLAGRETQYF | TGCAGCGTTGAGGCAGGGGGACTAGCGGGCCGAGAGACCCAGTACTTC
TRBJ2-7 | TRBV11-2 | once | . | CASSSPWGREYEQYF | TGTGCCAGCAGCTCTCCCTGGGGCAGGGAATACGAGCAGTACTTC
TRBJ1-4 | TRBV27 | . | TRBD1 | CASSSGQANEKLFF | TGTGCCAGCAGTTCGGGACAGGCTAATGAAAAACTGTTTTTT
TRBJ2-3 | TRBV5-1 | once | TRBD1 | CASSWNRDSITDTQYF | TGCGCCAGCAGCTGGAACCGGGACAGCATCACAGATACGCAGTATTTT
TRBJ2-7 | TRBV19 | . | TRBD1 | CASRPGQGHSEQYF | TGTGCCAGTAGACCGGGACAGGGGCACTCCGAGCAGTACTTC
TRBJ2-2 | TRBV9 | . | . | CASSRNRVVHTGELFF | TGTGCCAGCAGCCGCAACAGGGTTGTCCACACCGGGGAGCTGTTTTTT
TRBJ1-1 | TRBV5-1 | . | . | CASSLGTFHLNTEAFF | TGCGCCAGCAGCTTGGGAACTTTCCATCTGAACACTGAAGCTTTCTTT
TRBJ1-2 | TRBV28 | . | TRBD1 | CASRGHRGPNYGYTF | TGTGCCAGCAGGGGACACAGGGGGCCCAACTATGGCTACACCTTC
TRBJ2-4 | TRBV4-2 | . | TRBD2 | CASSQGLAGSHIQYF | TGTGCCAGCAGCCAAGGTCTAGCGGGGAGCCACATTCAGTACTTC
TRBJ2-7 | TRBV15 | . | . | CATSVGRSYEQYF | TGTGCCACCAGCGTTGGCCGTTCCTACGAGCAGTACTTC
TRBJ1-2 | TRBV13 | once | . | CASSSPRKQEANYGYTF | TGTGCCAGCAGCTCCCCGAGAAAACAGGAAGCTAACTATGGCTACACCTTC
TRBJ2-1 | TRBV4-1 | . | TRBD2 | CASRQDGGFNEQFF | TGCGCCAGCAGACAGGACGGGGGGTTTAATGAGCAGTTCTTC
TRBJ2-7 | TRBV5-5 | . | . | CASSLVVGVSYEQYF | TGTGCCAGCAGCTTAGTGGTGGGAGTAAGCTACGAGCAGTACTTC
TRBJ1-1 | TRBV6-6 | . | . | CASSYRQNTEAFF | TGTGCCAGCAGTTACAGACAGAACACTGAAGCTTTCTTT
TRBJ2-1 | TRBV15 | . | TRBD2 | CATSRAGSSGSYNEQFF | TGTGCCACCAGCAGAGCGGGGTCTAGCGGTTCCTACAATGAGCAGTTCTTC